These 12 T cell receptor beta chains were sequenced from one sample in a study of control samples from healthy donors and cancer patients. Here immunoSEQ multiplex PCR was the method, and the copy in TCRdb shows in-frame clones only, minus some. The table has around 100,000 clones, around nine tenths seen once; the top ten hold 2.5% to 3.5%. Material: blood. Receptors were obtained from a human donor in good health. The donor label of this sample is uncertain.

This chain links TRBV7-8 with TRBJ2-7; maybe TRBD1 (6 bases). The CDR3 is 14 residues long. CDR1 is SGHVS, CDR2 FQNEAQ, per germline. With 3 bases removed from V and 3 bases from J, the gap between germline ends came to 12 bases. The CDR3 DNA reads TGTGCCAGCAGCTTTGGGGCAGGGGACTACGAGCAGTACGTC. This sequence encodes CASSFGAGDYEQYV.

The rearrangement joins TRBV30 to TRBJ1-2; D is perhaps TRBD1 (6 bases). V was trimmed by 7 bases and J by 4 bases, leaving 10 bases between them. Germline CDR1 reads GTSNPN; CDR2 reads SVGIG (reference sequence). CDR3 length: 11 amino acids. CDR3: CAFQGPYGYTF. The CDR3 region has the DNA TGTGCCTTTCAGGGGCCCTATGGCTACACCTTC.

V is TRBV25-1 and J is TRBJ1-5, with D tentatively TRBD1 (5 bases). V was pared by 3 bases and J by 3 bases, with 9 bases between. This CDR3 spans 14 amino acids. Germline V lookup: CDR1 MGHDK, CDR2 SYGVNS. The CDR3 region is CASSDGTDNQPQHF. In nucleotides, the CDR3 is TGTGCCAGCAGTGACGGGACGGACAATCAGCCCCAGCATTTT.

The chain carries TRBV19 and TRBJ1-2; D remains ambiguous. CDR3 length: 13 residues. The V gene's germline CDR1 is LNHDA and CDR2 SQIVND (reference sequence). The DNA of the CDR3 is TGTGCGTTATTCGATCCCTCTGGCTATGGCTACACCTTC. This encodes CALFDPSGYGYTF.

J is TRBJ2-7 and V is TRBV18; 10 positions agree with TRBD1. Germline V gene sequence: CDR1 KGHSH, CDR2 LQKENI. The CDR3 has 14 residues. V shed 3 bases, J shed 2 bases, and the junction held 1 base outside the gene matches. CDR3 protein: CASSPGTGAYEQYF. The CDR3 nucleotides read TGTGCCAGCTCACCCGGGACAGGGGCCTACGAGCAGTACTTC.

The V call is TRBV19, the J call TRBJ2-3, with 7 positions matching TRBD2. Germline lookup yields CDR1 LNHDA and CDR2 SQIVND (reference sequence). This CDR3 is built from 17 residues. Trimming removed 1 base from V and 4 bases from J; junction bases left unmatched: 11. The CDR3 here is CASSIAPTSLRADTQYF. As DNA, the CDR3 is TGTGCCAGTAGTATAGCCCCGACTAGCTTGAGGGCAGATACGCAGTATTTT.

This clone was seen once. The chain has TRBV7-9 and TRBJ2-3; D not certain. Germline V lookup: CDR1 SEHNR, CDR2 FQNEAQ (reference sequence). The CDR3 sequence is 14 residues long. Deletions cut 0 bases from V and 6 bases from J, with 10 bases between. Here the CDR3 DNA reads TGTGCCAGCAGCTTAGCGCTGGGGATGGATACGCAGTATTTT. Protein: CASSLALGMDTQYF. The full variable domain, its missing parts supplied by reference TRBV7-9 and TRBJ2-3, is DTGVSQNPRHKITKRGQNVTFRCDPISEHNRLYWYRQTLGQGPEFLTYFQNEAQLEKSRLLSDRFSAERPKGSFSTLEIQRTEQGDSAMYLCASSLALGMDTQYFGPGTRLTVL.

CDR3 sequence: CATSRDPRDREQYV. For the CDR3, the DNA is TGTGCCACCAGCAGAGATCCCCGGGACAGGGAGCAGTACGTC. This sequence joins TRBV15 and TRBJ2-7; TRBD1 aligns across 8 bases. J gave up 7 bases and V 0 bases, and 5 bases lay outside the gene matches. The germline V gene has CDR1 LNHNV and CDR2 YYDKDF (reference sequence). This CDR3 has 14 amino acids.

The gene calls are TRBV4-1 and TRBJ2-2, with D uncertain. V dropped 0 bases and J dropped 4 bases, with 6 bases sitting between them. Germline CDR1 and CDR2: MGHRA and YSYEKL. The CDR3 totals 14 residues. The CDR3: CASSQEPVTGELFF. In DNA form, the CDR3 reads TGCGCCAGCAGCCAAGAACCCGTCACCGGGGAGCTGTTTTTT.

The chain employs TRBV11-1 and TRBJ1-1; D remains ambiguous. The ends were cut back, 5 bases at V and 0 bases at J, with 10 bases in the middle. From germline, CDR1 is SGHAT and CDR2 FQDESV (reference sequence). The CDR3 covers 14 residues. The CDR3 DNA sequence: TGTGCCAGCAGCATAGGCCAGATGAACACTGAAGCTTTCTTT. Its translation: CASSIGQMNTEAFF. Together with reference TRBV11-1 and TRBJ1-1, the CDR3 gives the full variable domain: EAEVAQSPRYKITEKSQAVAFWCDPISGHATLYWYRQILGQGPELLVQFQDESVVDDSQLPKDRFSAERLKGVDSTLKIQPAELGDSAMYLCASSIGQMNTEAFFGQGTRLTVV.

V is TRBV2 and J is TRBJ1-5, with D perhaps matching TRBD1 (6 bases). Germline V gene sequence: CDR1 SNHLY, CDR2 FYNNEI. There are 14 residues in the CDR3. Trimming left V 6 bases short and J 3 bases short, with 12 bases between. The CDR3: CASRADSINQPQHF. The CDR3 nucleotides read TGTGCCAGCAGGGCGGACAGCATCAATCAGCCCCAGCATTTT.

Comment on this clone: The sample contains more than one DNA sequence encoding this CDR3. The chain employs TRBV18 and TRBJ2-5, with no clear D. This CDR3 is 13 amino acids long. With 6 bases removed from V and 1 base from J, the gap between germline ends came to 9 bases. From germline, CDR1 is KGHSH and CDR2 LQKENI. For the CDR3, the DNA is TGTGCCAGCTCCCGAGGAGCCCAAGAGACCCAGTACTTC. Translating gives CASSRGAQETQYF.